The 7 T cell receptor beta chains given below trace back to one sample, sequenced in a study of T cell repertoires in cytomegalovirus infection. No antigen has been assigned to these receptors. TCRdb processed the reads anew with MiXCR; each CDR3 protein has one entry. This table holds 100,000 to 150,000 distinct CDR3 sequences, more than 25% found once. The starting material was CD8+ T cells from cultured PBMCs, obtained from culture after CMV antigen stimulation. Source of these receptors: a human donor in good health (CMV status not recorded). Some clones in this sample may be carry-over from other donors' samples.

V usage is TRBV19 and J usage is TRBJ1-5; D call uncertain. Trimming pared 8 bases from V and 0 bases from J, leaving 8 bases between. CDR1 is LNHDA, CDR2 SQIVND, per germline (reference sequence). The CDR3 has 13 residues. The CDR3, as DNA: TGTGCCAGTGGACCGTATAGCAATCAGCCCCAGCATTTT. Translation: CASGPYSNQPQHF. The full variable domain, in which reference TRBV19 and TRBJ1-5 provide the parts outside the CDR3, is DGGITQSPKYLFRKEGQNVTLSCEQNLNHDAMYWYRQDPGQGLRLIYYSQIVNDFQKGDIAEGYSVSREKKESFPLTVTSAQKNPTAFYLCASGPYSNQPQHFGDGTRLSIL.

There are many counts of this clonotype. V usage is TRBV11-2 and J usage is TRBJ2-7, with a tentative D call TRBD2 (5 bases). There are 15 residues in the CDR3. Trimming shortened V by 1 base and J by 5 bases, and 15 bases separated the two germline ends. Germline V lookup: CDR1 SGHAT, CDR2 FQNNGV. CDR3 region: CASSLVSGHSDEQYF. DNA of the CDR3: TGTGCCAGCAGCTTAGTGTCCGGGCATAGCGACGAGCAGTACTTC.

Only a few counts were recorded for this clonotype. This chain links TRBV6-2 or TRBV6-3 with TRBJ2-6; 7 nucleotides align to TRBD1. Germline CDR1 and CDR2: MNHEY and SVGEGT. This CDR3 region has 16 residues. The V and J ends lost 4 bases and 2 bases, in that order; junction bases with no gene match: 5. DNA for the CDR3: TGTGCCAGCAGTTCGCCTACAGGGGCTGGGGCCAACGTCCTGACTTTC. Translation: CASSSPTGAGANVLTF.

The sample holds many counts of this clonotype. This chain's CDR3 is CASSSIRAEAFF. DNA of the CDR3: TGTGCCAGCAGTTCCATCAGGGCTGAAGCTTTCTTT. V gene TRBV6-1 combines with J gene TRBJ1-1; D may be TRBD1 (5 bases). The CDR3 loop spans 12 amino acids. Germline values: CDR1 MNHNS, CDR2 SASEGT. The V and J ends lost 5 bases and 6 bases respectively, with 10 bases between them.

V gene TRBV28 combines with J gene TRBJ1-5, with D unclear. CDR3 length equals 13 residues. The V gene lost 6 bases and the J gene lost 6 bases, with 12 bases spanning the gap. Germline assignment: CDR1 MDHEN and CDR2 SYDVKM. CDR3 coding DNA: TGTGCCAGCAGCCCTACGGAGGGTCAGCCCCAGCATTTT. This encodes CASSPTEGQPQHF. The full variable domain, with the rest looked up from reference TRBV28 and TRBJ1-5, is DVKVTQSSRYLVKRTGEKVFLECVQDMDHENMFWYRQDPGLGLRLIYFSYDVKMKEKGDIPEGYSVSREKKERFSLILESASTNQTSMYLCASSPTEGQPQHFGDGTRLSIL.

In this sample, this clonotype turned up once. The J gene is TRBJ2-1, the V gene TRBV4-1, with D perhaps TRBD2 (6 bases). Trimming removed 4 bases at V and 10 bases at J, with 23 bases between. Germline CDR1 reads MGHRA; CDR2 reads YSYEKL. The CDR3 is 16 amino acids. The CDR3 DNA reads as TGCGCCAGCAGCCCCTTCCCGGGGGTTAACTCTGCCGAGCAGTTCTTC. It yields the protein CASSPFPGVNSAEQFF.

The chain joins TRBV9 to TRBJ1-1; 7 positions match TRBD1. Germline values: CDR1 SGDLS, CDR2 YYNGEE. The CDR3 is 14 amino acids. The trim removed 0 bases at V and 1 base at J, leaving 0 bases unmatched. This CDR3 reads CASSVGTGNTEAFF. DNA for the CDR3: TGTGCCAGCAGCGTAGGGACAGGGAACACTGAAGCTTTCTTT.